Listed here are 21 T cell receptor beta chains from one sample, sequenced in a study of blood T cells in healthy people across ages. The authors ran a second PCR of about 6 to 12 cycles using a sample-barcoded 5' primer and a J-beta primer mix. In TCRdb, the 5' RACE reads were re-called with MiXCR into one record per CDR3 protein. The sample lists 950,000 to 1,200,000 distinct CDR3 sequences, roughly two fifths occurring once. Material for sequencing was blood. The receptors here all came from a man aged 18 to 35 in good health.

The CDR3 loop reads CASSDRRDTEAFF. The CDR3 nucleotides are TGTGCCAGCAGTGATCGCAGGGACACTGAAGCTTTCTTT. The chain links TRBV25-1 to TRBJ1-1; TRBD1 might be the D (5 bases). Germline values: CDR1 MGHDK, CDR2 SYGVNS. V lost 3 bases and J lost 3, with 8 bases in between. This CDR3 has 13 residues.

This clonotype has at least ten counts. The rearrangement links TRBV4-3 to TRBJ2-1; no clear D. The CDR3 is 17 amino acids. V was shortened by 0 bases and J by 2 bases, with 14 bases between the two germline ends. In germline, CDR1 is LGHNA, CDR2 YSLEER. The CDR3 nucleotides read TGCGCCAGCAGCCAAGAAATCGGGCTCAACACCTACAATGAGCAGTTCTTC. Its translation is CASSQEIGLNTYNEQFF.

The V and J genes are TRBV5-1 and TRBJ1-3; perhaps TRBD1 as D (6 bases). The CDR3 length is 16 residues. V was clipped by 0 bases and J by 0 bases, with 10 bases between them. The germline V gene has CDR1 SGHRS and CDR2 YFSETQ. In DNA form, the CDR3 reads TGCGCCAGCAGCTTGGACAGGACAGCCTCTGGAAACACCATATATTTT. Protein: CASSLDRTASGNTIYF.

This chain uses TRBV9 with TRBJ1-1; D possibly corresponds to TRBD1 (6 bases). V dropped 10 bases and J dropped 3 bases, with 19 bases sitting between them. The CDR3 consists of 14 residues. CDR1 and CDR2 from the germline V gene are SGDLS and YYNGEE. Here the CDR3 DNA reads TGTGCCGGCACCCTAGGGGGGGATGACACTGAAGCTTTCTTT. Protein: CAGTLGGDDTEAFF.

This clonotype was observed a few times. The chain combines TRBV7-2 with TRBJ1-1; no clear D gene. Germline-derived CDR1 and CDR2 are SGHTA and FQGNSA. Deletions cut 2 bases from V and 11 bases from J, with 9 bases between. CDR3 length equals 11 residues. The CDR3 DNA reads TGTGCCAGCAGCTTATCCTGGGAGGCTTTCTTT. Translation gives CASSLSWEAFF.

This clonotype was seen only a few times. The CDR3 sequence: CASSSETQRGTDTQYF. The CDR3, as DNA: TGTGCCAGCAGCTCCGAAACACAACGAGGGACAGATACGCAGTATTTT. The genes are TRBV7-9 and TRBJ2-3, with a possible D match to TRBD2 (5 bases). CDR1 and CDR2 (germline): SEHNR, FQNEAQ (reference sequence). The V end was cut by 4 bases, the J end by 3 bases, with 17 bases between. This CDR3 has 16 amino acids.

The chain joins TRBV28 to TRBJ1-2; weak D call: TRBD1 (5 bases). Per the germline V gene, CDR1 is MDHEN and CDR2 is SYDVKM. V was clipped by 6 bases and J by 2 bases, with 16 bases between them. CDR3 size: 15 residues. Here the CDR3 reads CASSPGSEGNYGYTF. For the CDR3, the DNA is TGTGCCAGCAGCCCCGGGTCGGAGGGGAACTATGGCTACACCTTC.

There are a few counts of this clonotype. The chain carries TRBV7-7 and TRBJ2-1; TRBD2 agrees at 9 bases. Germline CDR1 is SSHAT and CDR2 is FNYEAQ (reference sequence). The CDR3 spans 13 residues. The CDR3 is CASSSLAGTEQFF. The CDR3, as DNA: TGTGCTAGTAGCTCCCTAGCGGGGACTGAGCAGTTCTTC.

V and J are TRBV5-1 and TRBJ1-2; D remains unclear. The CDR3 contains 16 residues. Per germline, CDR1 SGHRS and CDR2 YFSETQ. The V end lost 0 bases, the J end lost 7 bases, and 19 bases lay between the germline ends. The CDR3 sequence is CASSLATGREGGGYTF. The CDR3 region has the DNA TGCGCCAGCAGCTTGGCCACGGGAAGGGAGGGAGGTGGCTACACCTTC.

V usage is TRBV10-3 and J usage is TRBJ2-1, with D possibly matching TRBD1 (5 bases). The J call may not be correct, given that the DNA end is closer to TRBJ2-7. CDR1 is ENHRY and CDR2 is SYGVKD in the germline V gene. CDR3 length: 15 amino acids. Written as DNA, the CDR3 is TGTGCCATCAGTGAGGACGACAGCTCCTACAATGAGCAGTACTTC. It yields the protein CAISEDDSSYNEQYF.

This sequence joins TRBV7-2 and TRBJ2-5; 8 bases map to TRBD2. Germline trimming cut 2 bases from V and 11 bases from J; bases unmatched to any gene: 13. This CDR3 has 15 amino acids. CDR1 is SGHTA, CDR2 FQGNSA, per germline. The CDR3 DNA reads TGTGCCAGCAGCTTAAGCGGGGGACACTACAATGAGCAGTACTTC. Protein sequence: CASSLSGGHYNEQYF.

The chain has TRBV6-1 and TRBJ1-5; a possible D gene is TRBD1 (6 bases). Per the germline V gene, CDR1 is MNHNS and CDR2 is SASEGT. V gave up 8 bases and J gave up 4 bases, with 24 bases separating them. CDR3 size: 17 residues. This CDR3 is CASGSPTGTVGNQPQHF. For the CDR3, the DNA is TGTGCCAGCGGTAGTCCCACAGGGACGGTAGGGAATCAGCCCCAGCATTTT.

The chain is built from TRBV20-1 and TRBJ2-3; TRBD2 matches 8 bases. The CDR3 runs to 11 residues. Germline CDR1 reads DFQATT; CDR2 reads SNEGSKA (reference sequence). Germline trimming cut 6 bases from V and 12 bases from J; bases unmatched to any gene: 8. CDR3 sequence (DNA): TGCAGTGCCCCTGTCGGGGGGGCCCAGTATTTT. As protein: CSAPVGGAQYF.

This rearrangement joins TRBV6-2 or TRBV6-3 to TRBJ1-5; 7 nucleotides match TRBD1. V lost 0 bases and J lost 6; bases outside the gene matches: 2. The length of the CDR3 is 14 residues. Germline loops: CDR1 MNHEY, CDR2 SVGEGT. The CDR3 DNA follows: TGTGCCAGCAGTTACTCGACAGGGCGTCAGCCCCAGCATTTT. Translated: CASSYSTGRQPQHF.

The CDR3 protein is CADVGTGSNYGYTF. Here the CDR3 DNA reads TGTGCCGATGTGGGGACAGGCTCTAACTATGGCTACACCTTC. The chain combines TRBV2 with TRBJ1-2, with 8 positions matching TRBD1. Germline V gene lookup returns CDR1 SNHLY and CDR2 FYNNEI. The CDR3 spans 14 residues. V was pared by 11 bases and J by 0 bases, with 8 bases of the junction left unmatched.

The V call is TRBV10-3, the J call TRBJ1-6, with TRBD1 matching 8 bases. V trimming: 0 bases; J trimming: 7 bases; junction bases outside the gene matches: 5. The length of the CDR3 is 16 residues. Looked up from germline, CDR1 is ENHRY and CDR2 is SYGVKD. CDR3 amino acids: CAISESKDRVNSPLHF. CDR3 nucleotide sequence: TGTGCCATCAGTGAGTCGAAGGACAGGGTGAATTCACCCCTCCACTTT.

This clonotype appeared a few times. The V and J genes are TRBV7-2 and TRBJ1-2, with D unclear. Germline CDR1 reads SGHTA; CDR2 reads FQGNSA. V lost 1 base and J lost 5, with 14 bases in between. CDR3 length: 15 residues. CDR3 DNA: TGTGCCAGCAGCTTAGACCTGGGGATGACGTATGGCTACACCTTC. It yields the protein CASSLDLGMTYGYTF.

The CDR3 is CSARGAGFSYEQYF. CDR3 nucleotide sequence: TGCAGTGCTAGAGGGGCAGGATTTTCCTACGAGCAGTACTTC. This chain joins TRBV20-1 and TRBJ2-7; D call uncertain. The germline V and J ends were trimmed by 1 base and 1 base, with 11 bases remaining between them. CDR1 is DFQATT, CDR2 SNEGSKA, per germline (reference sequence). The CDR3 loop spans 14 amino acids.

The chain uses TRBV10-3 and TRBJ1-5; the match to TRBD1 covers 7 bases. Per germline, CDR1 ENHRY and CDR2 SYGVKD. CDR3 length equals 15 residues. The V gene end was trimmed by 10 bases and the J gene end by 1 base; junction bases not matched to a gene: 10. The CDR3 nucleotides are TGTGCCACCAGGGGAGGGGGCGGGAGCAATCAGCCCCAGCATTTT. This sequence encodes CATRGGGGSNQPQHF.

There are a few counts of this clonotype. This chain links TRBV2 with TRBJ2-3; 9 positions agree with TRBD2. The CDR3 runs to 14 residues. Germline V gives CDR1 SNHLY, CDR2 FYNNEI. The V and J ends lost 7 bases and 4 bases, in that order; junction bases with no gene match: 6. The CDR3 protein is CASTAGGIADTQYF. As DNA, the CDR3 is TGTGCCAGCACTGCGGGGGGGATAGCAGATACGCAGTATTTT. Full variable domain (missing parts from reference TRBV2 and TRBJ2-3): EPEVTQTPSHQVTQMGQEVILRCVPISNHLYFYWYRQILGQKVEFLVSFYNNEISEKSEIFDDQFSVERPDGSNFTLKIRSTKLEDSAMYFCASTAGGIADTQYFGPGTRLTVL.

The chain carries TRBV2 and TRBJ2-1; unclear D gene. The CDR3 totals 10 residues. Per germline, CDR1 SNHLY and CDR2 FYNNEI. V lost 10 bases and J lost 7, with 8 bases in between. CDR3 region: CATRGNEQFF. The CDR3 region has the DNA TGTGCCACCCGCGGTAATGAGCAGTTCTTC.